Here is one T cell receptor (beta chain) with its context. Its matching antigen is unknown. This record comes from a study of early stage breast cancer tumors. Across the whole study: The ER+/PR+/HER2- tumors included seven or eight ductal and four lobular carcinomas.

Blood replicates held 0.5 ug DNA, tumor or normal breast roughly 1.5 ug, two each. Measured with immunoSEQ multiplex PCR; TCRdb has only the in-frame clones, and not every one. The table records roughly 19,000 clones, approximately 80% of them present only once. The CDR3 covers 16 residues. Trimming left V 0 bases short and J 0 bases short, with 12 bases between. Germline V lookup: CDR1 SGHNT, CDR2 YYREEE (reference sequence). Study findings and constraints: Bulk DNA sequencing of unsorted cells missed chain pairing and markers. Tumor and normal breast were distinguished via blood comparison in most of the 16 patients.

The genes are TRBV5-4 and TRBJ1-1; D may be TRBD1 (6 bases). Material for sequencing was blood. The receptor comes from a person in their sixties with breast cancer. The CDR3 coding sequence is TGTGCCAGCAGCTTGGGGAGGGGGGTGATGAACACTGAAGCTTTCTTT. Its protein is CASSLGRGVMNTEAFF.